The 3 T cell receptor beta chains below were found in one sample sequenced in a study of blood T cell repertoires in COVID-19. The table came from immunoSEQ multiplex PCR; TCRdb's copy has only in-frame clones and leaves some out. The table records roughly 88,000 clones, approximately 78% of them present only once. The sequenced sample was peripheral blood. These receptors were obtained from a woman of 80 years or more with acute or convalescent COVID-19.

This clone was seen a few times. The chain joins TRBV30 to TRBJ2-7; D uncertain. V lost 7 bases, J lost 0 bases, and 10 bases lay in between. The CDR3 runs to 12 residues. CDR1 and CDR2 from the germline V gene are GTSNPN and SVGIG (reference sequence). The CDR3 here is CAYSRDSYEQYF. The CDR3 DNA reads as TGTGCCTACAGCAGAGACTCCTACGAGCAGTACTTC.

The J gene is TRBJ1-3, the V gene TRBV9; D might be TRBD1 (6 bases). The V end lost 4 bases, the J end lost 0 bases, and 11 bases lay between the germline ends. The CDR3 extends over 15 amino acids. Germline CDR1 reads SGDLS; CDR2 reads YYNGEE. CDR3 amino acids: CASSSGASSGNTIYF. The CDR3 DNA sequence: TGTGCCAGCAGCTCAGGGGCGAGCTCTGGAAACACCATATATTTT.

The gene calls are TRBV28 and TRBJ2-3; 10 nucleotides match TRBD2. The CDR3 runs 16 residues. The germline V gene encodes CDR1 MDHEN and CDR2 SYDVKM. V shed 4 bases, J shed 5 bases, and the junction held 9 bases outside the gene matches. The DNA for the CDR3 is TGTGCCAGCAGTTCCCTGGGACTAGCGACCAAAGATACGCAGTATTTT. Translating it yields CASSSLGLATKDTQYF. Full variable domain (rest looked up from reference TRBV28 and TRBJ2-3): DVKVTQSSRYLVKRTGEKVFLECVQDMDHENMFWYRQDPGLGLRLIYFSYDVKMKEKGDIPEGYSVSREKKERFSLILESASTNQTSMYLCASSSLGLATKDTQYFGPGTRLTVL.